This TCR beta chain came from a study of blood T cells in healthy people across ages. V shed 6 bases and J shed 0 bases, with 9 bases lying between them. The CDR3 is 14 residues long. A second roughly 6 to 12 cycle PCR used barcoded and J-beta primers. A single record per CDR3 protein comes from TCRdb applying MiXCR to the 5' RACE reads. The table lists 800,000 to 950,000 distinct CDR3 sequences, 25% to 30% of them singletons. The sample also formed part of further work on T cells of mothers and their children.

The source is a woman between 40 and 50 years old in good health. This chain joins TRBV12-3 or TRBV12-4 and TRBJ1-5; D unresolved. The source material was blood. CDR3 DNA sequence: TGTGCCAGCAGCCCTGCTGATAGCAATCAGCCCCAGCATTTT. Translated, it gives CASSPADSNQPQHF.